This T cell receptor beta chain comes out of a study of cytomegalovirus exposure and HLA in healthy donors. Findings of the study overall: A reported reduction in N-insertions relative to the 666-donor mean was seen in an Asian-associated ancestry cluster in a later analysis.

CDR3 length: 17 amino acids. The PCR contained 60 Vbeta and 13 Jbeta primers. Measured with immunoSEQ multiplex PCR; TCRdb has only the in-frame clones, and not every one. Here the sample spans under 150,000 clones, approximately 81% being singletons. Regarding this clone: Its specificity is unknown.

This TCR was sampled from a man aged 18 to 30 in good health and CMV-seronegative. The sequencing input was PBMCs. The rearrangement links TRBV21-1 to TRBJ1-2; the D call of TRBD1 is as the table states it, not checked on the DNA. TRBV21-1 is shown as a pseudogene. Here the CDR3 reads CASSKVRATGRFYGYTF. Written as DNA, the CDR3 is TGTGCCAGCAGCAAAGTTAGGGCGACAGGGAGGTTCTATGGCTACACCTTC.